This T cell receptor (beta chain) appears in the sequencing data of a study of T-cell memory formation after mild COVID-19. Each CDR3 protein gets one entry after TCRdb re-called the 5' RACE reads with MiXCR. The table shows about 170,000 distinct CDR3 sequences, with 10% to 15% occurring only once. The V segment lost 4 bases and the J segment 1 base; nucleotides outside the gene matches: 9. CDR1 SGDLS and CDR2 YYNGEE come from the germline V gene. This CDR3 comprises 18 residues. This clonotype showed up just a few times. Sequencing used PBMCs or a T cell subset sorted from them (not recorded which). The sequence derives from a man in his late teens or twenties who had mild COVID-19 (a few samples of this study predate the infection). Cell type and time point are not known. The chain joins TRBV9 to TRBJ2-6, with 9 bases matching TRBD1. This CDR3 is CASSSAGQGTSGANVLTF. CDR3 in DNA: TGTGCCAGCAGCTCAGCGGGACAGGGAACGTCTGGGGCCAACGTCCTGACTTTC. The full variable domain, in which reference TRBV9 and TRBJ2-6 provide the parts outside the CDR3, is DSGVTQTPKHLITATGQRVTLRCSPRSGDLSVYWYQQSLDQGLQFLIQYYNGEERAKGNILERFSAQQFPDLHSELNLSSLELGDSALYFCASSSAGQGTSGANVLTFGAGSRLTVL.